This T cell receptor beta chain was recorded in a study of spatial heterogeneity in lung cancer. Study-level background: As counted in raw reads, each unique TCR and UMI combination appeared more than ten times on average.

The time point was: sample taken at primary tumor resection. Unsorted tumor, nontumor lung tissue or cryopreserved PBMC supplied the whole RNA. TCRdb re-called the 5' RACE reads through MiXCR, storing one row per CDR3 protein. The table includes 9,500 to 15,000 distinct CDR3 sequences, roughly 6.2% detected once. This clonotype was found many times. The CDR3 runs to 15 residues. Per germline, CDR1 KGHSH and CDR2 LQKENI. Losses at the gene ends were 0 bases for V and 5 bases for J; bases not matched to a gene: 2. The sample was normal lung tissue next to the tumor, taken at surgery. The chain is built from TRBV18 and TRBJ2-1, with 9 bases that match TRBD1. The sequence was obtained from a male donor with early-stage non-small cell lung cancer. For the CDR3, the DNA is TGTGCCAGCTCACCACCCGGGACAGGGAACAATGAGCAGTTCTTC. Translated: CASSPPGTGNNEQFF.